The 17 T cell receptor beta chains reported below all come from one sample, sequenced in a study of T cells in Graves' hyperthyroidism and ophthalmopathy. TCR beta CDR3 region amplification was performed from RNA transcripts. TCR CDR3 underwent first-round RT-PCR with the HTBI primer set. TCRdb redid the calling of the multiplex PCR reads with MiXCR, one entry per CDR3 protein. The sample lists just under 750,000 distinct CDR3 sequences; over 35% were seen once. Sequenced material: blood. These receptor sequences come from a woman aged 40 to 49 with Graves' hyperthyroidism.

The rearrangement links TRBV5-1 to TRBJ2-7, with D perhaps matching TRBD2 (6 bases). CDR3 size: 14 residues. CDR1 SGHRS and CDR2 YFSETQ come from the germline V gene. V was clipped by 4 bases and J by 0 bases, with 11 bases between them. The CDR3 region is CASSIMTSSYEQYF. For the CDR3, the DNA is TGCGCCAGCAGCATAATGACTAGCTCCTACGAGCAGTACTTC.

This clonotype was seen a single time. The V call is TRBV19, the J call TRBJ1-1; D uncertain. V was pared by 3 bases and J by 3 bases, with 8 bases between. Looked up from germline, CDR1 is LNHDA and CDR2 is SQIVND (reference sequence). There are 13 residues in the CDR3. CDR3 sequence: CASSIGTYTEAFF. CDR3 nucleotides: TGTGCCAGTAGTATTGGCACCTACACTGAAGCTTTCTTT.

In the case of this clonotype: A read error may be the cause here, since a much bigger clone is one base away. The chain uses TRBV6-5 and TRBJ2-7, with TRBD1 matching 11 bases. The CDR3 sequence is 15 residues long. Germline-derived CDR1 and CDR2 are MNHEY and SVGAGI. V dropped 0 bases and J dropped 3; count of bases not matched to a gene: 1. This CDR3 is CASSYSGQGVYEQYF. As DNA, the CDR3 is TGTGCCAGCAGTTACTCGGGACAGGGGGTCTACGAGCAGTACTTC.

On this clonotype itself: Compared with germline, one end of the junction differs, possibly owing to a read error. The rearrangement links TRBV19 to TRBJ2-2; tentatively, D is TRBD2 (5 bases). The germline V gene encodes CDR1 LNHDA and CDR2 SQIVND (reference sequence). The CDR3 length is 16 residues. The CDR3 reads CASSIWERAKTGELFF. The CDR3 DNA reads TGTGCCAGTAGTATTTGGGAGAGGGCGAAGACCGGGGAGCTGTTTTTT.

This clonotype was recorded at least ten times. The rearrangement joins TRBV7-2 to TRBJ2-6, with 9 bases that match TRBD1. CDR3 length equals 17 residues. Losses at the gene ends were 5 bases for V and 4 bases for J; bases not matched to a gene: 9. The germline V gene encodes CDR1 SGHTA and CDR2 FQGNSA. For the CDR3, the DNA is TGTGCCAGCAGCCCCGGGACAGGGCGTTCCGGGGCCAACGTCCTGACTTTC. Translated, it gives CASSPGTGRSGANVLTF.

A word on this clonotype: A much larger clone lies a single base off, so this may be a read error. This sequence joins TRBV20-1 and TRBJ2-5; 11 bases fit TRBD2. The CDR3 has 16 amino acids. The trim removed 1 base at V and 9 bases at J, leaving 13 bases unmatched. The germline CDR1 and CDR2 sequences are DFQATT and SNEGSKA (reference sequence). The CDR3 region has the DNA TGCAGTGCTAGAGGTCCGACTAGCGGGGTATGGTGGGCCCAGTACTTC. Residues: CSARGPTSGVWWAQYF.

This clonotype was detected many times. The gene calls are TRBV10-3 and TRBJ1-5; D is possibly TRBD1 (6 bases). Germline CDR1 is ENHRY and CDR2 is SYGVKD. This CDR3 is 14 amino acids long. The V end was cut by 8 bases, the J end by 0 bases, with 11 bases between. CDR3 DNA: TGTGCCATCCGGACAGACGGTAGCAATCAGCCCCAGCATTTT. Residues: CAIRTDGSNQPQHF.

Points on this clonotype: A junction boundary mismatches the germline segment, possibly from a read error. The J gene is TRBJ1-4, the V gene TRBV19, with D uncertain. The CDR3 has 14 residues. Germline CDR1 reads LNHDA; CDR2 reads SQIVND (reference sequence). The CDR3 spells CASSTVASDEKLFF. For the CDR3, the DNA is TGTGCCAGCAGTACCGTCGCGTCGGATGAAAAACTGTTTTTT.

V and J are TRBV28 and TRBJ2-7; D gene ambiguous. Trimming removed 8 bases from V and 3 bases from J, with 11 bases in between. CDR3 size: 12 residues. Germline lookup yields CDR1 MDHEN and CDR2 SYDVKM. The CDR3 nucleotides read TGTGCCAGCCGGACCCATCGCTACGAGCAGTACTTC. Its protein product is CASRTHRYEQYF.

The chain links TRBV3-1 to TRBJ1-5, with D possibly TRBD1 on 5 matching bases. Per germline, CDR1 LGHDT and CDR2 YNNKEL (reference sequence). The V gene lost 4 bases and the J gene lost 9 bases, with 16 bases spanning the gap. There are 14 residues in the CDR3. The CDR3 DNA reads TGTGCCAGCAGCCCAGGGCCCCCTCCGGGGCCCCAGCATTTT. This codes for CASSPGPPPGPQHF.

In its sample, this clonotype was seen many times. The V and J genes are TRBV2 and TRBJ2-7, with 9 bases fitting TRBD1. The CDR3 has 13 residues. The V gene's germline CDR1 is SNHLY and CDR2 FYNNEI. J lost 6 bases, V lost 7 bases, and 7 bases had no gene match. CDR3 in amino acids: CASTGDRAAEQYF. CDR3 DNA: TGTGCCAGCACCGGGGACAGGGCAGCCGAGCAGTACTTC.

This clonotype has a handful of counts. The junction departs from germline at one end; a sequencing error may be responsible. The V call is TRBV5-6, the J call TRBJ1-1; TRBD1 is a possible D gene (6 bases). This CDR3 has 15 residues. The germline gives CDR1 SGHDT, CDR2 YYEEEE. The chain's CDR3 is CASSQAVTGSGKAFF. In DNA form, the CDR3 reads TGCGCCAGCAGCCAAGCCGTAACAGGGAGTGGGAAAGCTTTCTTT.

The chain carries TRBV4-3 and TRBJ1-5; D is unresolved. Germline-derived CDR1 and CDR2 are LGHNA and YSLEER. Trimming removed 3 bases from V and 0 bases from J, with 15 bases in between. The CDR3 has 17 residues. The CDR3 DNA is TGCGCCAGCAGCCATAAGTTGGGGTACCATAGCAATCAGCCCCAGCATTTT. Protein sequence: CASSHKLGYHSNQPQHF.

This clonotype was detected many times. The chain joins TRBV7-2 to TRBJ1-6, with 7 bases fitting TRBD1. Per germline, CDR1 SGHTA and CDR2 FQGNSA. Trimming cost V 4 bases and J 6 bases; bases outside gene matches: 9. The CDR3 runs to 16 residues. Here the CDR3 reads CASSYIWDSPNSPLHF. CDR3 bases: TGTGCCAGCAGCTACATTTGGGACAGTCCTAATTCACCCCTCCACTTT.

The rearrangement uses TRBV20-1 and TRBJ2-7, with TRBD2 matching over 12 bases. This CDR3 has 14 residues. The ends lost 7 bases at V and 2 bases at J; junction bases unmatched: 6. Looked up from germline, CDR1 is DFQATT and CDR2 is SNEGSKA (reference sequence). CDR3 DNA: TGCAGTGGACTAGCGGGAGCAGTTACCTACGAGCAGTACTTC. The encoded protein is CSGLAGAVTYEQYF.

This rearrangement joins TRBV29-1 to TRBJ1-2; 7 bases fit TRBD1. There are 15 residues in the CDR3. From germline, CDR1 is SQVTM and CDR2 ANQGSEA. The trim removed 6 bases at V and 4 bases at J, leaving 14 bases unmatched. In DNA form, the CDR3 reads TGCAGCGTAGACTGGACAGGACCAAACCTCTATGGCTACACCTTC. Its protein product is CSVDWTGPNLYGYTF.

This clonotype was seen only a few times. This chain connects TRBV19 to TRBJ1-5, with TRBD1 identical over 10 bases. CDR3 length equals 15 residues. Germline trimming cut 3 bases from V and 6 bases from J; bases unmatched to any gene: 5. Germline-derived CDR1 and CDR2 are LNHDA and SQIVND (reference sequence). This chain's CDR3 is CASSIDRGQGQPQHF. CDR3 nucleotides: TGTGCCAGTAGTATCGACAGGGGGCAAGGTCAGCCCCAGCATTTT.